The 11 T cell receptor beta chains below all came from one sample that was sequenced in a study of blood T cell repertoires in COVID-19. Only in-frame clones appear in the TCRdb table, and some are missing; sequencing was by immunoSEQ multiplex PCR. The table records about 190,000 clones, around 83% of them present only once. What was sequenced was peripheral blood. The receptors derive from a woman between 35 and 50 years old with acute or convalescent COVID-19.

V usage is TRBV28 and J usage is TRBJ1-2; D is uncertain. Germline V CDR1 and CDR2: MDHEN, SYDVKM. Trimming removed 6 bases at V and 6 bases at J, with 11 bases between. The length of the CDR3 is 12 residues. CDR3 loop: CASSPWEDGYTF. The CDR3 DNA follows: TGTGCCAGCAGCCCTTGGGAGGATGGCTACACCTTC.

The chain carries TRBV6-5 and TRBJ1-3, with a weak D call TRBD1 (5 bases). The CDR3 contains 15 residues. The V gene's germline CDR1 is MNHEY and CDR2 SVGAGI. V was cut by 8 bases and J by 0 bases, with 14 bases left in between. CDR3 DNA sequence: TGTGCCAGCCGTTTAGGGGTCCTCTCTGGAAACACCATATATTTT. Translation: CASRLGVLSGNTIYF.

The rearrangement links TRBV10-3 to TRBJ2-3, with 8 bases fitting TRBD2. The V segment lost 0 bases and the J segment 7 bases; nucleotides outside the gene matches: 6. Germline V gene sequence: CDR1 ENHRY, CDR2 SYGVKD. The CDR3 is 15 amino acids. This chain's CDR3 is CAISESVSGGYTQYF. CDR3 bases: TGTGCCATCAGTGAGTCAGTAAGCGGGGGATATACGCAGTATTTT.

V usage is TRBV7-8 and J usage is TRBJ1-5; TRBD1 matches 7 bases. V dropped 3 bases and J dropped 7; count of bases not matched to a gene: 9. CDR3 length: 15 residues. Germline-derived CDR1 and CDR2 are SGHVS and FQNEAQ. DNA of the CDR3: TGTGCCAGCAGCTTCGGGACAGTCCAATGGCAGCCCCAGCATTTT. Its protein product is CASSFGTVQWQPQHF.

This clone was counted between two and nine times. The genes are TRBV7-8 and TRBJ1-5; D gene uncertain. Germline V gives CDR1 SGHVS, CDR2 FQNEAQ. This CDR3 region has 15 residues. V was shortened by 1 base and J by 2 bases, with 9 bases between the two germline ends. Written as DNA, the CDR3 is TGTGCCAGCAGCTTAGAACGGGGAGGCAATCAGCCCCAGCATTTT. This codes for CASSLERGGNQPQHF.

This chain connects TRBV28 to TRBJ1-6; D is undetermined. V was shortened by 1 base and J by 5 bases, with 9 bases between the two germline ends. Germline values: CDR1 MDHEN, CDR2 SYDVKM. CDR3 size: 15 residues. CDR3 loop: CASSLSVGDNSPLHF. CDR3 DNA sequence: TGTGCCAGCAGTTTATCGGTGGGAGATAATTCACCCCTCCACTTT.

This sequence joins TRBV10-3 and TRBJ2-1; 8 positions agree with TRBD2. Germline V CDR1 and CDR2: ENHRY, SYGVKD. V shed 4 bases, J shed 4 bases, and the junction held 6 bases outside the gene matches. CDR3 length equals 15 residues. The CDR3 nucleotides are TGTGCCATCAGTGCCGCGGGGGGCCGATACAATGAGCAGTTCTTC. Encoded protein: CAISAAGGRYNEQFF.

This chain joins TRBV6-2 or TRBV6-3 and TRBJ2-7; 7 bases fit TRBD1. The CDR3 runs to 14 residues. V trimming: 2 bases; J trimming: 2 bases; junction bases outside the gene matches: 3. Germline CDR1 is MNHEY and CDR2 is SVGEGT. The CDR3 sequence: CASSYGTETYEQYF. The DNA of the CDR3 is TGTGCCAGCAGTTACGGGACAGAGACCTACGAGCAGTACTTC.

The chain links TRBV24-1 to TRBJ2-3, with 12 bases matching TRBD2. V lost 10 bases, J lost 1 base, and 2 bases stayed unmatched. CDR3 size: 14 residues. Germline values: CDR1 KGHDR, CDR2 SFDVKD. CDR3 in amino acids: CATGLAGRTDTQYF. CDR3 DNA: TGTGCCACGGGACTAGCGGGCCGCACAGATACGCAGTATTTT.

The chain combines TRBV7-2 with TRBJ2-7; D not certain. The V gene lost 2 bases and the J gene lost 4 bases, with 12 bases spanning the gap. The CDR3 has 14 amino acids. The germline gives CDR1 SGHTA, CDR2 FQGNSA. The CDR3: CASSLFPGVYEQYF. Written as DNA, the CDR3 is TGTGCCAGCAGCTTATTCCCCGGAGTATACGAGCAGTACTTC.

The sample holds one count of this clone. The CDR3 sequence is CASSLLAGHSEAFF. CDR3 nucleotides: TGTGCCAGCAGCTTATTGGCAGGGCATTCTGAAGCTTTCTTT. This chain connects TRBV7-2 to TRBJ1-1, with D perhaps matching TRBD1 (5 bases). CDR3 size: 14 residues. Per germline, CDR1 SGHTA and CDR2 FQGNSA. V was shortened by 2 bases and J by 6 bases, with 13 bases between the two germline ends.